This is a list of T cell receptor beta chains from one sample in a study of T cells in Graves' hyperthyroidism and ophthalmopathy. One entry per CDR3 protein, called by TCRdb with MiXCR from the multiplex PCR reads. There are 500,000 to 650,000 distinct CDR3 sequences in the sample; 46% occur only once, and about 45% lies in the top ten. The sample consisted of peripheral blood or thyroid tissue (not recorded which). Receptor source: an adult woman with Graves' disease, either hyperthyroidism or ophthalmopathy (not recorded which). The CDR3 runs from the conserved cysteine through the conserved F or W. The D gene is left open where the match is weak.

CDR3 length	D gene	V gene	J gene	CDR3 protein
15	NA	TRBV15	TRBJ1-2	CATSSLGDFSYGYTF
12	NA	TRBV29-1	TRBJ1-1	CSVSERETEAFF
14	NA	TRBV20-1	TRBJ1-2	CSVKKGSREYGYTF
16	NA	TRBV12-3/TRBV12-4	TRBJ1-6	CASSLRQGPTNSPLHF
13	NA	TRBV7-2	TRBJ1-2	CASSPAAGNGYTF
13	NA	TRBV2	TRBJ2-2	CASSGRRAGELFF
14	NA	TRBV10-3	TRBJ1-2	CAISEFSGGTGYTF
15	NA	TRBV12-3/TRBV12-4	TRBJ1-3	CASSLPGRPGNTIYF
10	NA	TRBV7-9	NA	CASSDDEQYF
15	TRBD1	TRBV5-6	TRBJ1-1	CASRAATGGSPEAFF
14	NA	TRBV29-1	TRBJ2-5	CSVAKTGVQETQYF
16	NA	TRBV6-6	TRBJ2-2	CASSHWDGGNTGELFF
16	TRBD1	TRBV9	TRBJ1-3	CASSVAGTVYGYTIYF
11	NA	TRBV29-1	TRBJ1-2	CSVEVSYGYTF
13	NA	TRBV20-1	TRBJ2-5	CSARAGMGETQYF
15	NA	TRBV6-5	TRBJ1-1	CASSYGWQRNTEAFF
16	TRBD2	TRBV12-3/TRBV12-4	TRBJ2-5	CASSFLALAGIETQYF
15	TRBD1	TRBV29-1	TRBJ2-6	CSAGTGAGGANVLTF
12	NA	TRBV15	TRBJ1-5	CATSRGGRPQHF
16	TRBD1	TRBV24-1	TRBJ1-5	CATSEGGQAVNQPQHF
13	NA	TRBV20-1	TRBJ2-7	CSARQSTAYEQYF
15	NA	TRBV7-9	TRBJ1-2	CASSLDWGAIVHDTF
13	NA	TRBV5-6	TRBJ2-7	CASSRGEAYEQYF
13	NA	TRBV7-9	TRBJ1-1	CASSPDAGTEAFF
14	NA	TRBV20-1	TRBJ1-6	CSARQALDNSPLHF
9	NA	TRBV4-1	TRBJ2-5	CASSQDSGF
13	NA	TRBV12-3/TRBV12-4	TRBJ1-4	CASSLTEITGLFF
14	TRBD1	TRBV7-2	TRBJ2-7	CASSSGTASYEQYF
13	NA	TRBV5-1	TRBJ1-4	CASMGTTNEKLFF
15	NA	TRBV5-1	TRBJ2-2	CASSLVERGSGELFF
15	NA	TRBV7-8	TRBJ1-4	CASSGPGRGMEKLFF
13	TRBD1	TRBV5-1	TRBJ1-1	CASSFSQGAEAFF
16	NA	TRBV7-2	TRBJ1-1	CASSPIEIDMNTEAFF
16	TRBD2	TRBV7-2	TRBJ2-2	CASSLTVTSGGGELFF
13	NA	TRBV5-1	TRBJ2-7	CASSLTQGYEQYF
13	NA	TRBV7-2	TRBJ1-3	CASSLRMGNTIYF
13	TRBD1	TRBV29-1	TRBJ2-7	CSGTGATVYEQYF
13	NA	TRBV25-1	TRBJ1-2	CASSEWGSLGCAF
16	TRBD2	TRBV9	TRBJ2-5	CASSQTTSGEQETQYF
13	TRBD1	TRBV9	TRBJ2-7	CASSGDRGYEQYF
15	NA	TRBV7-9	TRBJ2-7	CASSSSGEDVYRWYF
13	NA	TRBV25-1	TRBJ1-2	CASSDPGDDGYTF